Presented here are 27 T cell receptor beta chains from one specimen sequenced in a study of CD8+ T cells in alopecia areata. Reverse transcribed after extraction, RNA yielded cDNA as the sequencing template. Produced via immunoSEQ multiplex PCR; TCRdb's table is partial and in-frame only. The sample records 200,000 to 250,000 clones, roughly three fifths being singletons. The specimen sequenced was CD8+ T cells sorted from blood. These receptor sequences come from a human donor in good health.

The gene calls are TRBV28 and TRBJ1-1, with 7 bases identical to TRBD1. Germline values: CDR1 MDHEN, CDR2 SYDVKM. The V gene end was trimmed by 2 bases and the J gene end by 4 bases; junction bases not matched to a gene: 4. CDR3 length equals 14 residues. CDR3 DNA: TGTGCCAGCAGTTTACAGGGGGGTAGCACTGAAGCTTTCTTT. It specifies CASSLQGGSTEAFF.

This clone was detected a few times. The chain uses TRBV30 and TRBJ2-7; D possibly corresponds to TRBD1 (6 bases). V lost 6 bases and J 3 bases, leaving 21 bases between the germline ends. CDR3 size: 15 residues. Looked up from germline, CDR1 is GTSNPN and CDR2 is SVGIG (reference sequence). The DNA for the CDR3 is TGTGCCTGCCAGGAGGAACAGGGTCGCATCTACGAGCAGTACTTC. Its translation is CACQEEQGRIYEQYF.

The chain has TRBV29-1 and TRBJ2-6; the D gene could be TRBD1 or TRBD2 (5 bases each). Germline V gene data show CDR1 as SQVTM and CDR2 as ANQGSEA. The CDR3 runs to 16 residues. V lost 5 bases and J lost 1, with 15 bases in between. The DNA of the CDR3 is TGCAGCGTTCCCGGTTTGGGGGTGTCTGGGGCCAACGTCCTGACTTTC. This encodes CSVPGLGVSGANVLTF.

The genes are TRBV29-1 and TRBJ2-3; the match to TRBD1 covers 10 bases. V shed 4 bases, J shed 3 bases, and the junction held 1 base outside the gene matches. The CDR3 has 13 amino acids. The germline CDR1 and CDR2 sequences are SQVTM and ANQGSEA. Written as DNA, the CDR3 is TGCAGCGTTGGGACAGGGGGGACAGATACGCAGTATTTT. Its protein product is CSVGTGGTDTQYF.

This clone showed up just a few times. CDR3: CASSREDRVNSPLHF. In DNA form, the CDR3 reads TGTGCCAGCAGCCGCGAGGACAGGGTGAATTCACCCCTCCACTTT. The chain uses TRBV5-4 and TRBJ1-6; TRBD1 aligns across 8 bases. Germline assignment: CDR1 SGHNT and CDR2 YYREEE (reference sequence). This CDR3 comprises 15 residues. J gave up 7 bases and V 4 bases, and 7 bases lay outside the gene matches.

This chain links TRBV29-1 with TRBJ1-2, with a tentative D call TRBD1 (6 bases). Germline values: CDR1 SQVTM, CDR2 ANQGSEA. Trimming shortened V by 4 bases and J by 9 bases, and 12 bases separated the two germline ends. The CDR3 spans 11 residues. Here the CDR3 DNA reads TGCAGCGTTGCTGGGGGCAAGAGCTACACCTTC. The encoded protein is CSVAGGKSYTF. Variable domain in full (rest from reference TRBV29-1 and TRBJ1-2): SAVISQKPSRDICQRGTSLTIQCQVDSQVTMMFWYRQQPGQSLTLIATANQGSEATYESGFVIDKFPISRPNLTFSTLTVSNMSPEDSSIYLCSVAGGKSYTFGSGTRLTVV.

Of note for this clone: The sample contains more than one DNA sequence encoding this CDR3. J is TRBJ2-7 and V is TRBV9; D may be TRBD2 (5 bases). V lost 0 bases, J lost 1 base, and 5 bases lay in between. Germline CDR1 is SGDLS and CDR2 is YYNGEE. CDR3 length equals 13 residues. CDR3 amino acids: CASSVGGSYEQYF. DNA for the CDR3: TGTGCCAGCAGCGTAGGCGGGTCCTACGAGCAGTACTTC.

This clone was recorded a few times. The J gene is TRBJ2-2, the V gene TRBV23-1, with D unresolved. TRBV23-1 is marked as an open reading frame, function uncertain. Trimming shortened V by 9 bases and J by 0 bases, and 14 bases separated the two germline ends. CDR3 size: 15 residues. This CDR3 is CARPGMIPNTGELFF. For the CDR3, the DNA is TGCGCCAGGCCCGGAATGATACCGAACACCGGGGAGCTGTTTTTT.

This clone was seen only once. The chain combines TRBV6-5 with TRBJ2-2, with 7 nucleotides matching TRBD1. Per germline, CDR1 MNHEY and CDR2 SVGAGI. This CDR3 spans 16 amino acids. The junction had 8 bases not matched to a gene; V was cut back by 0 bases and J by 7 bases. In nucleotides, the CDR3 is TGTGCCAGCAGTTACTCGATAAGGGGGCGCCACGGGGAGCTGTTTTTT. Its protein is CASSYSIRGRHGELFF.

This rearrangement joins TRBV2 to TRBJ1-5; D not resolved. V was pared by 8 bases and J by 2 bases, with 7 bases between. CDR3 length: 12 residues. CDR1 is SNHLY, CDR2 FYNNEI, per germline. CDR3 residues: CASAPGNQPQHF. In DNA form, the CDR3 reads TGTGCCAGCGCGCCGGGCAATCAGCCCCAGCATTTT.

The CDR3 DNA sequence: TGTGCCAGCAGCTTAGCCCCTGGCGGGGGGGCCAGAACCGGGGAGCTGTTTTTT. Protein product: CASSLAPGGGARTGELFF. This chain connects TRBV13 to TRBJ2-2; TRBD2 matches at 9 bases. The CDR3 loop spans 18 amino acids. J gave up 5 bases and V 1 base, and 11 bases lay outside the gene matches. The germline V gene encodes CDR1 PRHDT and CDR2 FYEKMQ (reference sequence).

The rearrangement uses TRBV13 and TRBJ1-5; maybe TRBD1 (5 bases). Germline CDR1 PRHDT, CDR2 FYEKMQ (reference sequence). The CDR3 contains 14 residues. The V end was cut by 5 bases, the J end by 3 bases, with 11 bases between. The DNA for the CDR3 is TGTGCCAGCAGCCCCGGGGGTCCCAATCAGCCCCAGCATTTT. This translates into CASSPGGPNQPQHF.

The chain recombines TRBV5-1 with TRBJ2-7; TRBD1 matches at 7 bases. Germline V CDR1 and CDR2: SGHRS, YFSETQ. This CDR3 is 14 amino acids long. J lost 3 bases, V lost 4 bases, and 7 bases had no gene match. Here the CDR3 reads CASSQETGSYEQYF. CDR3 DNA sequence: TGCGCCAGCAGCCAGGAGACAGGGAGCTACGAGCAGTACTTC.

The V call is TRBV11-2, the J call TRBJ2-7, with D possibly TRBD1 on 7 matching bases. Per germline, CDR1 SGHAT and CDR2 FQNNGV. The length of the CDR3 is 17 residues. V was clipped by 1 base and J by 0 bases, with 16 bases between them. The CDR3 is CASSLGSGGISSYEQYF. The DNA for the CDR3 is TGTGCCAGCAGCTTAGGGTCAGGGGGGATTAGCTCCTACGAGCAGTACTTC. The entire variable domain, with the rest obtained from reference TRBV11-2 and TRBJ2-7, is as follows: EAGVAQSPRYKIIEKRQSVAFWCNPISGHATLYWYQQILGQGPKLLIQFQNNGVVDDSQLPKDRFSAERLKGVDSTLKIQPAKLEDSAVYLCASSLGSGGISSYEQYFGPGTRLTVT.

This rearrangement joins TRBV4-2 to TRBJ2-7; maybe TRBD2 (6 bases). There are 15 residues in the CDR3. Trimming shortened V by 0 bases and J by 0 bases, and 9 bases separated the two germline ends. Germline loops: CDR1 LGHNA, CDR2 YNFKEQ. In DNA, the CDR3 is TGTGCCAGCAGCCAAGATCCGGGAGACTCCTACGAGCAGTACTTC. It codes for CASSQDPGDSYEQYF.

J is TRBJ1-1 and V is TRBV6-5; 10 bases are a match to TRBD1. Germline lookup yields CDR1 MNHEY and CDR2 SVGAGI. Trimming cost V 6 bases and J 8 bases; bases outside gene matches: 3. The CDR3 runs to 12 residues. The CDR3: CASRTGQGEAFF. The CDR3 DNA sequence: TGTGCCAGCAGAACGGGACAGGGGGAAGCTTTCTTT.

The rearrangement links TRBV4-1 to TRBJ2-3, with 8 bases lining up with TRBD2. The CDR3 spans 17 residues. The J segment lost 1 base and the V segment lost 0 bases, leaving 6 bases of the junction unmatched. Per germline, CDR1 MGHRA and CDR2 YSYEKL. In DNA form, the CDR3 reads TGCGCCAGCAGCCAAGATCGGGGGGGCCTTGGCACAGATACGCAGTATTTT. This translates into CASSQDRGGLGTDTQYF.

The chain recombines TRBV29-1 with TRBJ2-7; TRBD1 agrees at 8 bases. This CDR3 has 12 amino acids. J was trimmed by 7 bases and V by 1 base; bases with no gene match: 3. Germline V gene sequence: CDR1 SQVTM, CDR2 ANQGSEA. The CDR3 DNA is TGCAGCGTTGAAGGGACAGGGTTTGAGCAGTACTTC. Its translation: CSVEGTGFEQYF.

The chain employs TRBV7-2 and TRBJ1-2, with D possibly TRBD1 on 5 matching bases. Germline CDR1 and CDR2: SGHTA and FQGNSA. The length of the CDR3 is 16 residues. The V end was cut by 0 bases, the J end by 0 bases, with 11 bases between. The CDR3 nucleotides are TGTGCCAGCAGCTTAGCGAGCTGGACACCTAACTATGGCTACACCTTC. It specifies CASSLASWTPNYGYTF.

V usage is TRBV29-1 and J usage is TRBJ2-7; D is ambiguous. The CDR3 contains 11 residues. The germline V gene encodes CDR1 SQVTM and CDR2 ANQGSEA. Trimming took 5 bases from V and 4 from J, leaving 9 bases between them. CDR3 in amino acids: CSVTTAYEQYF. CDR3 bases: TGCAGCGTTACCACAGCTTACGAGCAGTACTTC.

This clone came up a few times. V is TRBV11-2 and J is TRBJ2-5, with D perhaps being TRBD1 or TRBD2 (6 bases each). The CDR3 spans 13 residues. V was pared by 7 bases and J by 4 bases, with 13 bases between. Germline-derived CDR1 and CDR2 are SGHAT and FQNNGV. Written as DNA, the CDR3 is TGTGCCAGCACCCGAGGAGGGGGAGAGACCCAGTACTTC. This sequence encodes CASTRGGGETQYF.

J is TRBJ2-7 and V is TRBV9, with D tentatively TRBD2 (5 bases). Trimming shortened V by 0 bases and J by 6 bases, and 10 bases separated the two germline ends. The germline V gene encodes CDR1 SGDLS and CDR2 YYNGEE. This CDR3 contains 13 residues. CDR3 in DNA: TGTGCCAGCAGCGTAGCGGGGATCGGCGAGCAGTACTTC. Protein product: CASSVAGIGEQYF.

The DNA of the CDR3 is TGCGCCAGCAGCTTGGGATGGGCCCCATTGACCAGCTCTGGAAACACCATATATTTT. It translates to CASSLGWAPLTSSGNTIYF. The J gene is TRBJ1-3, the V gene TRBV5-1; D not certain. V gave up 0 bases and J gave up 0 bases, with 19 bases separating them. CDR3 length: 19 residues. Looked up from germline, CDR1 is SGHRS and CDR2 is YFSETQ. Looking up the rest from reference TRBV5-1 and TRBJ1-3 gives the full variable domain: KAGVTQTPRYLIKTRGQQVTLSCSPISGHRSVSWYQQTPGQGLQFLFEYFSETQRNKGNFPGRFSGRQFSNSRSEMNVSTLELGDSALYLCASSLGWAPLTSSGNTIYFGEGSWLTVV.

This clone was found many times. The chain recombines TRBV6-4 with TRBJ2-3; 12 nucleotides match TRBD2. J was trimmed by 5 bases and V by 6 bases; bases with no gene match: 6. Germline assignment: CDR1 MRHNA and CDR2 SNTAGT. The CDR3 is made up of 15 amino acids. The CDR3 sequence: CASRPTSGGGDTQYF. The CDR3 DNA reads TGTGCCAGCAGACCGACTAGCGGGGGTGGAGATACGCAGTATTTT.

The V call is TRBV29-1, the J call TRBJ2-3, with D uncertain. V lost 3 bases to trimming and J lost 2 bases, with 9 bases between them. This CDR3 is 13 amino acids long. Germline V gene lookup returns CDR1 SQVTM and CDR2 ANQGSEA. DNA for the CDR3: TGCAGCGTTGAGTATGGTATCACAGATACGCAGTATTTT. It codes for CSVEYGITDTQYF.

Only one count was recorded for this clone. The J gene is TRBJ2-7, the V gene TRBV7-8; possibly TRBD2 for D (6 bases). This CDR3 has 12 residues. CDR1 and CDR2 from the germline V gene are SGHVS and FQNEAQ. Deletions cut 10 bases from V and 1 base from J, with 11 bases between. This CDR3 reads CATAEGSYEQYF. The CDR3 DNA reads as TGTGCCACCGCGGAGGGGTCCTACGAGCAGTACTTC.

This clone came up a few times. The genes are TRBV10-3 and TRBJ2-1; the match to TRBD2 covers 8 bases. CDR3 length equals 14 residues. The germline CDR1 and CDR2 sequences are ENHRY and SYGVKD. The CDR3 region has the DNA TGTGCTATTCGGAGCGGGGGCTCCTACAATGAGCAGTTCTTC. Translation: CAIRSGGSYNEQFF.